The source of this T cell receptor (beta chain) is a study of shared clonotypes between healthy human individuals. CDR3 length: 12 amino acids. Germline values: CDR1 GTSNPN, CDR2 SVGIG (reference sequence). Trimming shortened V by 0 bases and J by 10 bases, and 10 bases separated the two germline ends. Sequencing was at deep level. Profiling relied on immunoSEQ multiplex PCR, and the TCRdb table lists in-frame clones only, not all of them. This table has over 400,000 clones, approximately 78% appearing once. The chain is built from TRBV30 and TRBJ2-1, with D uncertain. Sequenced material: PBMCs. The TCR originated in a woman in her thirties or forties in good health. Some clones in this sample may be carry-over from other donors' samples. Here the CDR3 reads CAWSVTVGEQFF. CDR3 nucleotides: TGTGCCTGGAGTGTCACCGTGGGGGAGCAGTTCTTC.